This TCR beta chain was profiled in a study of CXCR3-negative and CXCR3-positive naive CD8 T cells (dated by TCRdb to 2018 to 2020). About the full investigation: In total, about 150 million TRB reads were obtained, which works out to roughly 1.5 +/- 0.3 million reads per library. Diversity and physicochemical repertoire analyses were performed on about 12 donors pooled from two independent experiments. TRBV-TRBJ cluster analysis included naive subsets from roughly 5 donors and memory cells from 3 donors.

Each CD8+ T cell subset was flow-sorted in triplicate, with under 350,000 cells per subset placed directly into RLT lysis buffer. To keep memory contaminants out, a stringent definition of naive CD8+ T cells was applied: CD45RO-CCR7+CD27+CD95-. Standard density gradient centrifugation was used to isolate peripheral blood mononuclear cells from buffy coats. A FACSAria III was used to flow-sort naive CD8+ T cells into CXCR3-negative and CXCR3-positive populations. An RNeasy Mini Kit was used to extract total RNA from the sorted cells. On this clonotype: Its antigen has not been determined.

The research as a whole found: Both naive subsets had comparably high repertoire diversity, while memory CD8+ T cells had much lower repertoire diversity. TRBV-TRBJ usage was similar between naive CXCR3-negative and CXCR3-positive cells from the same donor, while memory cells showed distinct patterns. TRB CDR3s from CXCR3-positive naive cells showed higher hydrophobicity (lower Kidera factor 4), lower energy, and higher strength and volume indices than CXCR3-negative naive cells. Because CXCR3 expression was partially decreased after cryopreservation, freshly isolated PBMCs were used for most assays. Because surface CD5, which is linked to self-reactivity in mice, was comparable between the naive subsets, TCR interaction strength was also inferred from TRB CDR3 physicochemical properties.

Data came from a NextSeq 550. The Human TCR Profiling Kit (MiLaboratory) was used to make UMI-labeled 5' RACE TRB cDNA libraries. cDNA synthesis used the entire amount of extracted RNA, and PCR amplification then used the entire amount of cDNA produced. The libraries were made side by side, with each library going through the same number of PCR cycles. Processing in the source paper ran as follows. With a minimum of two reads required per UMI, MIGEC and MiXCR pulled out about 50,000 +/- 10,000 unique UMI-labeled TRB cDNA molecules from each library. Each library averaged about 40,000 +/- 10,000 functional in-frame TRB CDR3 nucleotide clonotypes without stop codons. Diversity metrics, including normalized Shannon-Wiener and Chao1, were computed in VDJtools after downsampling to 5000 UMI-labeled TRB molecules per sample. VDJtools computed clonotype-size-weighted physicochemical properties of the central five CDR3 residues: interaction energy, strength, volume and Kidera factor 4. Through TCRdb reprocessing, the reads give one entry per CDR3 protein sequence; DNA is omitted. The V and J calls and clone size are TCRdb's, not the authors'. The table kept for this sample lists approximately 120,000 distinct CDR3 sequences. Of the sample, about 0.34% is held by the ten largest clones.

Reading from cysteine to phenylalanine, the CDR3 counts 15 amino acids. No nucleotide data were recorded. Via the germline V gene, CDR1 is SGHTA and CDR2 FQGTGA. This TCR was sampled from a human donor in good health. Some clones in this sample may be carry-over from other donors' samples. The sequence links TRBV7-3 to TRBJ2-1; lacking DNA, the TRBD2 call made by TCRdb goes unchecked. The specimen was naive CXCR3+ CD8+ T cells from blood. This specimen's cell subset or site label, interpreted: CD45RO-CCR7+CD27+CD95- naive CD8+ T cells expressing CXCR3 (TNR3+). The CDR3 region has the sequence CASSPSWQSYNERFF.